This TCR beta chain was documented in a study of CD8 T cells in Susac syndrome (dated by TCRdb to the late 2010s). In the study overall: Repertoire sequencing was used to test whether CD8+ T cell activation and differentiation in Susac syndrome was antigen driven.

Study-level results and caveats: The number of individuals in the TCR sequencing and HLA analysis was acknowledged as relatively small.

As encoded in the germline V gene, CDR1 is ENHRY while CDR2 is SYGVKD. Including cysteine and phenylalanine, the CDR3 has 14 amino acids. Here the CDR3 DNA is all that survives: 42 bases in frame from base 1. The germline ends are 13 bases apart after V is trimmed by 3 bases and J by 7 bases. RNA was extracted with the RNeasy kit and 0.5 to 1 ug was reverse transcribed using random hexamers. The immunoSEQ multiplex PCR assay, covering 54 Vbeta and 13 Jbeta segments, was used to amplify TCR beta CDR3 regions. Bias from PCR amplification was corrected by using a synthetic template baseline for primer optimization and for computational correction. As for the authors' bioinformatics: Reads were annotated to V, D and J genes according to IMGT and were analyzed with immunoSEQ Analyzer, with only productive sequences retained. Clonality was calculated as one minus the Shannon entropy normalized by log2 of the number of productive unique sequences. Public and private clones were assessed among the 100 most prevalent clones of each patient and control. A clone was defined as Susac-specific if it was absent from the healthy and MS cohorts, from some 1,100 published viral clones and from other ImmuneACCESS disease sequences. Using fastp at Q25 and MiXCR, TCRdb reprocessed the public reads and kept productive beta chains. Every CDR3 protein is listed once, alongside the most common genes and DNA of its rows. The V and J calls follow TCRdb's processing rather than the paper's. This sample has 130,000 or so distinct CDR3 sequences in its table, and 85% to 95% of those were observed once. The biggest ten clones account for 0.11% of the sample.

Peripheral blood CD8+ and CD4+ T cells from healthy donors, Susac syndrome patients and multiple sclerosis patients were profiled by high-throughput TCR beta sequencing. Multiple sclerosis controls were treatment-naive patients with stable or active relapsing-remitting disease fulfilling revised McDonald criteria. Bulk CD8+ and CD4+ T cells were purified by magnetic negative isolation, while CD8+ TEMRA cells were enriched using FACS. Blood was collected in EDTA tubes and processed within 24 hours, with PBMCs isolated through density gradient centrifugation. PBMCs destined for TCR sequencing were cryopreserved in liquid nitrogen and later thawed in a 37 °C water bath. The sorted or isolated CD4+, CD8+ and CD8+ TEMRA cells reached a purity of at least 90%. Worth noting for this clonotype: Its antigen is unknown. No much larger clone is present one base from it, and per-base qualities are unavailable.

This receptor chain uses TRBV10-3 and TRBJ2-4; no D gene is confidently identified. This TCR derives from a human donor with multiple sclerosis. The sequencing input was CD4+ T cells from PBMCs. The CDR3 in this case is CAISEGVSENIQYF. The DNA is as follows: TGTGCCATCAGTGAAGGTGTGTCGGAGAACATTCAGTACTTC.